This TCR beta chain was found in a study of blood T cell repertoires in COVID-19. The wider study: T cells, B-cell-depleted T cells, or PBMCs supplied cDNA or gDNA.

Adults between roughly 18 and 95 years of age took part from 24 US areas. Cohort placement rested on clinical history that participants reported themselves. All recovered Cohort 3 donors got two negative PCRs, got clearance, or saw symptom resolution. The CDR3 totals 14 residues. CDR1 is SGHTA and CDR2 is FQGNSA in the germline V gene. Deletions cut 5 bases from V and 4 bases from J, with 12 bases between. This table comes from immunoSEQ multiplex PCR, and its TCRdb copy is limited to in-frame clones, with some not included. This sample has approximately 160,000 clones, with about 80% found just once. There are a few counts of this clone.

Sequencing input: PBMCs or T cells enriched from blood (not recorded which). The chain carries TRBV7-2 and TRBJ1-5; D gene unclear. This TCR derives from a man in his fifties who had recovered from COVID-19. The DNA of the CDR3 is TGTGCCAGCAGCCTCGGGTCCACTAATCAGCCCCAGCATTTT. Translation: CASSLGSTNQPQHF.